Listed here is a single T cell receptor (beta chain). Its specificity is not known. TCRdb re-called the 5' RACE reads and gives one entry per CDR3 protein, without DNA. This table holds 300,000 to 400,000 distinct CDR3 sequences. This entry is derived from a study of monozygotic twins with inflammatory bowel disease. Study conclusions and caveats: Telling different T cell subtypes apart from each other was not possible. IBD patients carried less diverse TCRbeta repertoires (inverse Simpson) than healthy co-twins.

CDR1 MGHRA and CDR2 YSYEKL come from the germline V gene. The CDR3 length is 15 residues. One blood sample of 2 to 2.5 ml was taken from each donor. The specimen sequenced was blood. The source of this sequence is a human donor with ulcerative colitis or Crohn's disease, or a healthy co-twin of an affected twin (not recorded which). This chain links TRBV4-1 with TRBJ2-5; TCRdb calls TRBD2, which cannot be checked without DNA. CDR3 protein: CASSQGPRDGETQYF.